This T cell receptor (beta chain) was identified in a study of blood T cells in healthy people across ages (dated by TCRdb to between 2014 and 2016). About the full investigation: Template switching captured roughly one uniquely barcoded TCR beta cDNA molecule per two T cells in model experiments. To track age-related changes in TCR beta repertoire diversity, the study relied on deep sequencing normalized with unique cDNA molecular identifiers. Four age groups were formed from the donors: young (average approximately 15 years), middle-aged (approximately 40), aged (62) and long-lived (approximately 78). To avoid experimental bias, donors of different ages were randomly spread across the sequencing lanes. Two additional independent replicas of 1 million unique cDNA reads from the same blood draw were analyzed for two donors (one aged 18 to 30 and one aged 80 or older).

The library was made by 5' RACE. For sequencing, an Illumina HiSeq 2500 was employed. The second PCR ran for roughly 7 to 11 cycles and used a J-beta primer mix along with a sample-barcoded 5' primer. Each TCR beta cDNA molecule received a unique molecular identifier from a template-switch 5' adaptor carrying 12 random nucleotides. At least 2.5 million CDR3-containing paired-end reads were obtained from each sample. First-strand cDNA was synthesized from all RNA with the Mint cDNA synthesis kit, primed by a TRBC-specific oligonucleotide. After uracil-DNA glycosylase treatment, a first 18-cycle PCR used universal primers M1SS and BC2_uni_R on all cDNA. In the paper's pipeline: For normalization, 1 million high-quality reads were randomly selected from each sample, with every read carrying a distinct molecular identifier. Reads with shared molecular identifiers were discarded instead of being binned into consensus sequences. MiTCR, with a Q25 quality threshold and the strictest error-elimination algorithm, was used for CDR3 identification, clonotype clustering and error correction. A nonparametric unseen species model with Euler transformation was used to estimate lower-bound total TCR beta diversity. The raw public data were reprocessed by TCRdb itself: fastp quality trimming at Q25, MiXCR clonotype calling, in-frame beta chains only. Records with the same CDR3 protein are collapsed into one entry carrying the most frequent genes and DNA. TCRdb, rather than the study authors, made the V and J calls. This sample is represented by about a million distinct CDR3 sequences; roughly 50% of them were singletons. The biggest ten clones account for 20% to 25% of the sample.

Of note for this clonotype: No antigen is known for it. No quality values exist for individual bases; no much larger clone is one base distant.

General findings and caveats noted by the study authors: Observed TCR beta diversity per million T cells fell roughly linearly with age, and a significant reduction was already apparent by age around 40. Compared with the aged group, the long-lived group had more naive CD4+ T cells, fewer expanded clones and increased TCR diversity, suggesting age selection. Conclusive comparison of naive and antigen-experienced compartments was prevented by the profiling of bulk unsorted PBMCs. Because donor CMV infection status was unknown, age-related changes in expanded clonotypes were potentially confounded. Estimates of total diversity based on one million sequenced T cells were considered lower bounds and underestimates. There was a strong correlation between observed TCR beta diversity and the percentage of naive T cells measured by flow cytometry.

CDR1 is given as KGHDR and CDR2 as SFDVKD, both from the germline V gene. The V end gives up 7 bases and the J end 0 bases, leaving 3 bases in the junction not matched to a gene. There are 16 amino acids in the CDR3, from cysteine to phenylalanine inclusive. The CDR3 DNA has 48 bases and is translated from base 1. The donors were 40 or so Caucasian individuals from Russia, aged about 6 to 100 years, who were systemically healthy. Roughly 10 milliliters of peripheral blood were drawn from each donor into EDTA-treated Vacutainer tubes. Ficoll-Paque density-gradient centrifugation was used to isolate PBMCs, with at least 6.5 million per sample. Total RNA was extracted from PBMCs with Trizol reagent, with at least 6 micrograms obtained per sample. For every donor, flow cytometry on a PBMC aliquot measured the percentage of naive CD45RAhigh/CD27high T cells.

The chain links TRBV24-1 with TRBJ2-2, with 11 middle bases fitting TRBD2. The sequencing input was blood. This TCR was sampled from a woman aged 55-75 years in good health. The CDR3 has the sequence CATRSSGGTNTGELFF. The nucleotide sequence is TGTGCCACCAGATCTAGCGGGGGGACGAACACCGGGGAGCTGTTTTTT.